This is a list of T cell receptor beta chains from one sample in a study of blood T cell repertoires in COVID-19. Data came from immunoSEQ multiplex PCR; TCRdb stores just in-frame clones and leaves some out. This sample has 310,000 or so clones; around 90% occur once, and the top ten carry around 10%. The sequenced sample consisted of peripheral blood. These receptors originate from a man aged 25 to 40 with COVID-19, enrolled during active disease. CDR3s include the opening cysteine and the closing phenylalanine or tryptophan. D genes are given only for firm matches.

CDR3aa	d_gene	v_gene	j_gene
CAISEGLAGVDTQYF	TRBD2	TRBV10-3	TRBJ2-3
CASSYPEALGAFF	.	TRBV6-2/TRBV6-3	TRBJ1-1
CASSDFLWTGVRSPLHF	.	TRBV2	TRBJ1-6
CASSRGGGPEDTQYF	.	TRBV7-8	TRBJ2-3
CASSLGAGGPYSGELFF	TRBD2	TRBV6-4	TRBJ2-2
CASSQDRLVTDTQYF	.	TRBV14	TRBJ2-3
CATKDKAGDTQYF	.	TRBV15	TRBJ2-3
CASSPVGVRASGSTDTQYF	TRBD2	TRBV7-8	TRBJ2-3
CASSLDRVGRGIGSGTEAFF	.	TRBV11-2	TRBJ1-1
CASRKTGEETQYF	TRBD1	TRBV6-5	TRBJ2-5
CASRSSGWNEQFF	TRBD2	TRBV12-3/TRBV12-4	TRBJ2-1
CASSRGQGVTNEKLFF	TRBD1	TRBV18	TRBJ1-4
CAIGQPLAGEEQYF	TRBD2	TRBV10-3	TRBJ2-7
CAWRARNTIYF	.	TRBV30	TRBJ1-3
CASSFLDRVNTEAFF	.	TRBV7-9	TRBJ1-1
CASSRSWAGVQETQYF	TRBD2	TRBV4-3	TRBJ2-5
CASSLNSAGELFF	.	TRBV7-2	TRBJ2-2
CASSLSGRAQPEQFF	TRBD2	TRBV4-2	TRBJ2-1
CASSPGQGYQETQYF	TRBD1	TRBV18	TRBJ2-5
CASSAITPGGTGELFF	TRBD2	TRBV13	TRBJ2-2
CASSYPLMPSGFPPYEQYF	.	TRBV6-2/TRBV6-3	TRBJ2-7
CASSSGTENQPQHF	TRBD1	TRBV5-5	TRBJ1-5
CASSGTGNYGYTF	.	TRBV7-2	TRBJ1-2
CASSFGAQGIEAFF	.	TRBV7-9	TRBJ1-1
CASSLRQMHTF	.	TRBV5-6	TRBJ1-2
CSVASGTPGYEQYF	.	TRBV29-1	TRBJ2-7
CASGLRWGASGAQETQYF	TRBD2	TRBV5-6	TRBJ2-5
CAISVTGSGNTIYF	.	TRBV10-3	TRBJ1-3
CASSLSTGNTEAFF	.	TRBV7-2	TRBJ1-1
CASSPSRGLRTNEKLFF	.	TRBV5-1	TRBJ1-4
CASSLTPWAGNEQFF	.	TRBV7-3	TRBJ2-1
CASSDGTGSTDTQYF	TRBD1	TRBV6-4	TRBJ2-3
CASSPPGQETQYF	.	TRBV6-6	TRBJ2-5
CASSRGNGANVLTF	.	TRBV7-3	TRBJ2-6
CASSRDERGQGLTDTQYF	TRBD1	TRBV28	TRBJ2-3
CASSQDVSSYNSPLHF	.	TRBV4-3	TRBJ1-6
CASRGTGLAGELFF	TRBD1	TRBV6-5	TRBJ2-2
CASSRDRFYEQYF	.	TRBV18	TRBJ2-7
CASSPGGYYGYTF	.	TRBV6-4	TRBJ1-2
CASSPVVGVTTGELFF	.	TRBV5-4	TRBJ2-2
CASSLGWTGSYEQYF	TRBD1	TRBV4-3	TRBJ2-7
CASSPRHSRSYEQYF	.	TRBV9	TRBJ2-7
CASSTDSEQYF	.	TRBV6-6	TRBJ2-7
CASTRTVNTEAFF	.	TRBV6-5	TRBJ1-1
CASSLGRISGGEYETQYF	TRBD1	TRBV11-3	TRBJ2-5
CASSNGQGADTQYF	TRBD1	TRBV6-5	TRBJ2-3
CASSQDRLSSGNTIYF	.	TRBV4-2	TRBJ1-3
CASSLPSLAGRETQYF	TRBD2	TRBV28	TRBJ2-5
CASSSRDREQYF	TRBD1	TRBV5-6	TRBJ2-7